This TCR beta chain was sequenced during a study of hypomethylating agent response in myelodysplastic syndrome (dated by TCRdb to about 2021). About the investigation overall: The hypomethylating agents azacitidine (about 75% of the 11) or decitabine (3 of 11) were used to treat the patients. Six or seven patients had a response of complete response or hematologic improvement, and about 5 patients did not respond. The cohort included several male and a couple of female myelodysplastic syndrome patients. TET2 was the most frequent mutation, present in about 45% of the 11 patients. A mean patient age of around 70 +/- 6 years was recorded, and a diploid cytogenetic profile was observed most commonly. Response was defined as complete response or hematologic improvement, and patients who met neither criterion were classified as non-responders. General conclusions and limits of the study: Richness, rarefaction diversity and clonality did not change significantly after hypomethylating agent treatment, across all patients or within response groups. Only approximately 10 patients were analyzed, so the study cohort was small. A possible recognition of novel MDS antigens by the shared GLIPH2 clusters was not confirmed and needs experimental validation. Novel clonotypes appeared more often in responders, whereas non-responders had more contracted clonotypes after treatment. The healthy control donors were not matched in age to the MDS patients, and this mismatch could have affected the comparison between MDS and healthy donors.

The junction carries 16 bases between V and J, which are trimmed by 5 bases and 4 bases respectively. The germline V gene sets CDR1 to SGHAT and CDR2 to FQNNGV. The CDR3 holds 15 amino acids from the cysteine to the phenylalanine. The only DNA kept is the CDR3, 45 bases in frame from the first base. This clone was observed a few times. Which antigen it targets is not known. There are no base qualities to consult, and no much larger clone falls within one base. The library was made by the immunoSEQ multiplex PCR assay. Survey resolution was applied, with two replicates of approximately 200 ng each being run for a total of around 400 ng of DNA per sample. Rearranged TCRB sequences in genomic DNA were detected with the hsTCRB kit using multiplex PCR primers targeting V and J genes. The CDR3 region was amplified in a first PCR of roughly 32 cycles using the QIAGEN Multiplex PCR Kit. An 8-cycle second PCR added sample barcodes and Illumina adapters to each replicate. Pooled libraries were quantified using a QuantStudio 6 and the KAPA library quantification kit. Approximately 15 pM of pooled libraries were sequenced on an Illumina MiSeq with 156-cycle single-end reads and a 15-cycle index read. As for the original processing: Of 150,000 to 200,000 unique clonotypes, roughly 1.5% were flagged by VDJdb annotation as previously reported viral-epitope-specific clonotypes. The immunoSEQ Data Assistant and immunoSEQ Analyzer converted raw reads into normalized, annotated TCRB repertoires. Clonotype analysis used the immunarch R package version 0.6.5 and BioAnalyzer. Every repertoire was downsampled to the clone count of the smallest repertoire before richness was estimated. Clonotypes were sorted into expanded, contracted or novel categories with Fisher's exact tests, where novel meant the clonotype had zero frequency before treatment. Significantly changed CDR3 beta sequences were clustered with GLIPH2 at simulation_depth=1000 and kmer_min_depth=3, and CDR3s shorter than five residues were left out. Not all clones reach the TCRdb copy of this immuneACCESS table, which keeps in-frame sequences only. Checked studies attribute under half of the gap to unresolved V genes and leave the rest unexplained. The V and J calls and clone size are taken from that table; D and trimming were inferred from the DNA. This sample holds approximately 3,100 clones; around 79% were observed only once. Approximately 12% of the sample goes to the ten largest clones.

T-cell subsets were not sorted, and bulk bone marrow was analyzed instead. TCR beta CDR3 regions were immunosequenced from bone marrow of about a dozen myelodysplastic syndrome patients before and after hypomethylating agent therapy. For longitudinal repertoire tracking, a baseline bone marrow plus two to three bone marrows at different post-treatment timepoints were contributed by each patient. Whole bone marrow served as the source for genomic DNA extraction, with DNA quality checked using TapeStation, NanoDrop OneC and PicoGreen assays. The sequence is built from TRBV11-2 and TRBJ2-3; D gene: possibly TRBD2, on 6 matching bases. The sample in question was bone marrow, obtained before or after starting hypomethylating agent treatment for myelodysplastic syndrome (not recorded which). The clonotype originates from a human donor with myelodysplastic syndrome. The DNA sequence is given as TGTGCCAGCAGCATATTCGGGGGATCCTCAGATACGCAGTATTTT. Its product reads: CASSIFGGSSDTQYF.